Sequencing of this T cell receptor beta chain was carried out in a study of blood T cell repertoires in COVID-19. Study-wide background: Sources were T cells, B-cell-depleted T cells, or PBMCs; the material itself was cDNA or gDNA.

The CDR3 spans 15 residues. V gave up 8 bases and J gave up 0 bases, with 14 bases separating them. Germline V gene sequence: CDR1 LNHDA, CDR2 SQIVND (reference sequence). The data were produced by immunoSEQ multiplex PCR, yet TCRdb's version contains in-frame clones alone and is incomplete. The data show around 310,000 clones, 90% seen once. The sequenced sample consisted of peripheral blood. This clonotype was sampled from a middle-aged woman with COVID-19, enrolled during active disease. The chain carries TRBV19 and TRBJ2-1; possible D gene TRBD2, 5 bases. CDR3: CASGSAGRSYNEQFF. DNA for the CDR3: TGTGCCAGTGGGTCGGCGGGTCGCTCCTACAATGAGCAGTTCTTC.